The 11 T cell receptor beta chains in this list originate from one sample, sequenced in a study of CD8+ T cells in alopecia areata. Extracted from the samples, RNA was reverse transcribed into cDNA to serve as the sequencing template. Measured with immunoSEQ multiplex PCR; TCRdb has only the in-frame clones, and not every one. The table includes about 140,000 clones, about 60% detected once. Sequenced: CD4+ T cells sorted from blood. Source of these receptors: a human donor in good health.

The chain has TRBV2 and TRBJ1-1; 7 bases fit TRBD1. This CDR3 is 14 amino acids long. Germline V gene sequence: CDR1 SNHLY, CDR2 FYNNEI. The V and J ends lost 4 bases and 11 bases, in that order; junction bases with no gene match: 13. The CDR3 sequence is CASSGPWTEQGAFF. The CDR3 region has the DNA TGTGCCAGCAGTGGACCTTGGACAGAACAGGGGGCTTTCTTT.

In this sample, this clone turned up a few times. This same CDR3 is encoded by further DNA sequences in the sample. V usage is TRBV28 and J usage is TRBJ1-5; D call uncertain. Germline V gene sequence: CDR1 MDHEN, CDR2 SYDVKM. Trimming took off 4 bases at V and 7 bases at J, with 5 bases between the two ends. The CDR3 sequence is 11 residues long. CDR3 coding DNA: TGTGCCAGCAGTTCCCGGCAGCCCCAGCATTTT. It translates to CASSSRQPQHF.

In nucleotides, the CDR3 is TGTGCCAGCAGACCCCTTGGGCTCAGCCCGATCACCGCAGATACGCAGTATTTT. It encodes CASRPLGLSPITADTQYF. This chain connects TRBV28 to TRBJ2-3, with D unresolved. The CDR3 extends over 18 amino acids. V lost 6 bases and J lost 4, with 26 bases in between. Germline V gene data show CDR1 as MDHEN and CDR2 as SYDVKM.

Details on this clone: One end of the junction varies from germline; a read error may be responsible. The rearrangement joins TRBV7-7 to TRBJ2-7; 9 nucleotides line up with TRBD2. The CDR3 loop spans 15 amino acids. Germline values: CDR1 SSHAT, CDR2 FNYEAQ (reference sequence). CDR3: CASSPSLAGTVEQYF. For the CDR3, the DNA is TGTGCTAGCAGCCCCAGCCTAGCGGGAACGGTCGAGCAGTACTTC.

The DNA of the CDR3 is TGTGCCAGCAGCCAAGGACAGGTGTCAGAGGGCTACACCTTC. This gives the protein CASSQGQVSEGYTF. This chain uses TRBV4-2 with TRBJ1-2; tentatively, D is TRBD1 (6 bases). Trimming stripped 1 base from V and 8 bases from J, with 14 bases between. The length of the CDR3 is 14 residues. CDR1 is LGHNA and CDR2 is YNFKEQ in the germline V gene.

There are a few counts of this clone. This chain joins TRBV29-1 and TRBJ2-7, with D perhaps assigned TRBD1 or TRBD2 (5 bases each). The V and J ends lost 4 bases and 1 base respectively, with 14 bases between them. The CDR3 is made up of 14 amino acids. Germline CDR1 reads SQVTM; CDR2 reads ANQGSEA. In DNA form, the CDR3 reads TGCAGCGTTGCCGTGGGGGACCCATCCTACGAGCAGTACTTC. This codes for CSVAVGDPSYEQYF.

V and J are TRBV7-9 and TRBJ2-1; D gene uncertain. This CDR3 has 13 amino acids. Looked up from germline, CDR1 is SEHNR and CDR2 is FQNEAQ (reference sequence). The V gene lost 0 bases and the J gene lost 7 bases, with 7 bases spanning the gap. CDR3 residues: CASSLALGNEQFF. As DNA, the CDR3 is TGTGCCAGCAGCTTAGCGCTCGGGAATGAGCAGTTCTTC.

The V call is TRBV29-1, the J call TRBJ2-7, with 14 bases fitting TRBD2. Germline V gives CDR1 SQVTM, CDR2 ANQGSEA. J lost 5 bases, V lost 2 bases, and 11 bases had no gene match. The CDR3 contains 17 residues. The CDR3 loop reads CSVEFAGLAGVSHEQYF. The DNA of the CDR3 is TGCAGCGTTGAATTTGCGGGACTAGCGGGAGTTTCCCACGAGCAGTACTTC.

The rearrangement uses TRBV29-1 and TRBJ2-5, with D maybe TRBD2 (6 bases). The V end lost 4 bases, the J end lost 4 bases, and 19 bases lay between the germline ends. Germline assignment: CDR1 SQVTM and CDR2 ANQGSEA. This CDR3 has 15 amino acids. The DNA of the CDR3 is TGCAGCGTTGCTAAAGCGGGCCAAAAGGGAGAGACCCAGTACTTC. As protein: CSVAKAGQKGETQYF.

The chain uses TRBV29-1 and TRBJ1-2; D is unresolved. The germline V gene encodes CDR1 SQVTM and CDR2 ANQGSEA. Trimming removed 8 bases at V and 6 bases at J, with 10 bases between. This CDR3 has 10 residues. The CDR3 coding sequence is TGCAGCACCTTGTCGGATGGCTACACCTTC. Translated, it gives CSTLSDGYTF.

The genes are TRBV25-1 and TRBJ2-7; possibly TRBD1 for D (6 bases). CDR1 MGHDK and CDR2 SYGVNS come from the germline V gene. The CDR3 has 13 amino acids. V was pared by 2 bases and J by 6 bases, with 11 bases between. The CDR3 bases are TGTGCCAGCAGTGAAGAGGGGGTGCGCGAGCAGTACTTC. Residues: CASSEEGVREQYF.